This record covers a single TCR beta chain. The ends were cut back, 6 bases at V and 0 bases at J, with 17 bases in the middle. This CDR3 comprises 16 residues. Germline loops: CDR1 MNHEY, CDR2 SVGEGT. This specimen comes from a study of blood T cells in healthy people across ages. For the second PCR, which ran for roughly 6 to 12 cycles, a sample-barcoded 5' primer and a J-beta primer mix were used. TCRdb re-called the 5' RACE reads with MiXCR, one entry per CDR3 protein. The data contain approximately 800,000 distinct CDR3 sequences, about 53% of them singletons. This receptor was taken from a man at least 80 years old in good health. Sequenced input: blood. J is TRBJ2-5 and V is TRBV6-2 or TRBV6-3; a possible D gene is TRBD1 (6 bases). This chain's CDR3 is CASRLRGPAYQETQYF. For the CDR3, the DNA is TGTGCCAGCAGACTCAGGGGACCCGCGTACCAAGAGACCCAGTACTTC.